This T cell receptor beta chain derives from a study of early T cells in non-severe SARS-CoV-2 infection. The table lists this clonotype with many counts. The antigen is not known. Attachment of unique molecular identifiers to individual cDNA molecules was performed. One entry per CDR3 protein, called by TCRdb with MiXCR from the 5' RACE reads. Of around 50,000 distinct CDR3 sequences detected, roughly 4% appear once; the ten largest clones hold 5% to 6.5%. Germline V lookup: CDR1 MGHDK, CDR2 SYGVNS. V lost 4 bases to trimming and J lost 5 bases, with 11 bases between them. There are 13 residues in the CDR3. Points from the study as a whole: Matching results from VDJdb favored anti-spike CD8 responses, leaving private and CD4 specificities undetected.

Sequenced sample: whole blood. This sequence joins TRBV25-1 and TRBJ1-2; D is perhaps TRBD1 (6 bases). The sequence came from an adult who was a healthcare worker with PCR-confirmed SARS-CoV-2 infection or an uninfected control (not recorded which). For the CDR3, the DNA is TGTGCCAGCAGTGGGGGGACACCTTATGGCTACACCTTC. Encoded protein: CASSGGTPYGYTF.